Each of the 3 T cell receptor beta chains below was sequenced from the same sample in a study of OX40 agonist ivuxolimab in advanced cancers. Produced via immunoSEQ multiplex PCR; TCRdb's table is partial and in-frame only. Of tens of thousands of clones listed, more than 70% are singletons. Sequenced material: CD4+ or CD8+ T cells sorted from blood, taken in a trial of the OX40 agonist ivuxolimab. These receptors came from an adult with an advanced solid tumor such as melanoma, head and neck, liver or kidney cancer.

The chain has TRBV27 and TRBJ1-2; D gene uncertain. Germline V gives CDR1 MNHEY, CDR2 SMNVEV (reference sequence). This CDR3 has 15 amino acids. Trimming shortened V by 1 base and J by 6 bases, and 15 bases separated the two germline ends. The CDR3 DNA follows: TGTGCCAGCAGTTTATTCCGGCAGAGCAAGGATGGCTACACCTTC. It is translated as CASSLFRQSKDGYTF.

The chain is built from TRBV18 and TRBJ2-7; the D gene is possibly TRBD1 (6 bases). The germline V gene has CDR1 KGHSH and CDR2 LQKENI. The CDR3 extends over 15 amino acids. V lost 5 bases and J 2 bases, leaving 16 bases between the germline ends. CDR3 bases: TGTGCCAGCTCATCTACCGACAGGAGGACCTACGAGCAGTACTTC. Its translation is CASSSTDRRTYEQYF.

The V call is TRBV7-9, the J call TRBJ2-4, with 8 bases matching TRBD1. This CDR3 contains 16 residues. Germline V lookup: CDR1 SEHNR, CDR2 FQNEAQ (reference sequence). V dropped 4 bases and J dropped 7; count of bases not matched to a gene: 12. For the CDR3, the DNA is TGTGCCAGCAGCTCCCCCAAGGACAGGGTCAGTAACATTCAGTACTTC. This sequence encodes CASSSPKDRVSNIQYF.